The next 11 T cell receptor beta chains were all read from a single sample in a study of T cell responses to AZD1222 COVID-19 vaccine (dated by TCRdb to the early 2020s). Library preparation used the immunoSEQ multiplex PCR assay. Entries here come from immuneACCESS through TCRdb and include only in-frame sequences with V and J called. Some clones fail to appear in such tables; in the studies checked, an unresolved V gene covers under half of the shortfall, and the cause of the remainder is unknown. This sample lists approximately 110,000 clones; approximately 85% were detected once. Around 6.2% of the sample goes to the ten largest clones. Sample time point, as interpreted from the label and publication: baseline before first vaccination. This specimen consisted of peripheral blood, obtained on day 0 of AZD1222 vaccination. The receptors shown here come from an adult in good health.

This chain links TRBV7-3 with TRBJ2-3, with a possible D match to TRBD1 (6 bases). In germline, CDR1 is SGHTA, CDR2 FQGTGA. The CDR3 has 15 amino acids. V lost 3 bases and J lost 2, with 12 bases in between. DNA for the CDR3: TGTGCCAGCAGCTTCGGGGCAGGGGTCACAGATACGCAGTATTTT. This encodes CASSFGAGVTDTQYF.

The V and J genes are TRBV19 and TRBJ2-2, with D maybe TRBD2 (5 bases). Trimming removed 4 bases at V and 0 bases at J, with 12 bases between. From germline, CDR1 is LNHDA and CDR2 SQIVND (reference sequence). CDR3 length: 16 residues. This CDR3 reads CASSKGGGSNTGELFF. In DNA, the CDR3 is TGTGCCAGTAGTAAGGGTGGAGGCTCGAACACCGGGGAGCTGTTTTTT.

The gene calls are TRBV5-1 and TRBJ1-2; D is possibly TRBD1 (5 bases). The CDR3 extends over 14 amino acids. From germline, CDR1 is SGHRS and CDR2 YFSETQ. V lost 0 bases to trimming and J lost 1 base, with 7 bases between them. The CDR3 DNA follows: TGCGCCAGCAGCTTGGGTCAGGGTAACTATGGCTACACCTTC. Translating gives CASSLGQGNYGYTF.

CDR3 bases: TGTGCCAGCAGTTTAAGCCTGCGGGCTGAAGCTTTCTTT. It encodes CASSLSLRAEAFF. The J gene is TRBJ1-1, the V gene TRBV12-3 or TRBV12-4; D unresolved. V shed 2 bases and J shed 6 bases, with 10 bases lying between them. CDR3 length: 13 residues.

CDR3 in DNA: TGTGCCAGCAGAGCCGGGACCGTATTATCTGGGGCCAACGTCCTGACTTTC. Residues: CASRAGTVLSGANVLTF. This chain links TRBV2 with TRBJ2-6; D may correspond to TRBD1 or TRBD2 (5 bases each). The CDR3 totals 17 residues. Germline assignment: CDR1 SNHLY and CDR2 FYNNEI. V shed 6 bases and J shed 1 base, with 16 bases lying between them.

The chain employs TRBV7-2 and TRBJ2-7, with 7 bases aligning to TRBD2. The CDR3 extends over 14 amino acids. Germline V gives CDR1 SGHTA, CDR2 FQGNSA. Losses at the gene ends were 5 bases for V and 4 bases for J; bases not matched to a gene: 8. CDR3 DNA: TGTGCCAGCAGCCTGCAGCGGGGACCTTACGAGCAGTACTTC. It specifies CASSLQRGPYEQYF. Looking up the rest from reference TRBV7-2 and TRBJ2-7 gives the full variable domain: GAGVSQSPSNKVTEKGKDVELRCDPISGHTALYWYRQSLGQGLEFLIYFQGNSAPDKSGLPSDRFSAERTGGSVSTLTIQRTQQEDSAVYLCASSLQRGPYEQYFGPGTRLTVT.

CDR3 nucleotides: TGTGCCAGCAGTTGGGACAGGGTCAGTGAGCAGTTCTTC. It codes for CASSWDRVSEQFF. The genes are TRBV2 and TRBJ2-1; 9 nucleotides line up with TRBD1. Germline-derived CDR1 and CDR2 are SNHLY and FYNNEI. Germline trimming cut 5 bases from V and 9 bases from J; bases unmatched to any gene: 5. The CDR3 covers 13 residues.

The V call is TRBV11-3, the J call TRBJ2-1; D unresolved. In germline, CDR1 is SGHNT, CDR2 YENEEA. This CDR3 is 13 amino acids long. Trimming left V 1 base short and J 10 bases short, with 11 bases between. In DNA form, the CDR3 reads TGTGCCAGCAGCTTAGCCAGAGTGGGCGAGCAGTTCTTC. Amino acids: CASSLARVGEQFF.

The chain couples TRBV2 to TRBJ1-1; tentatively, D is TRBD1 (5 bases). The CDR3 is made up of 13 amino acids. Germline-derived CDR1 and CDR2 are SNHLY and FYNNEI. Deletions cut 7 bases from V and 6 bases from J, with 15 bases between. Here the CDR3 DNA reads TGTGCCAGCAAAATAGGGGTCGGCGCTGAAGCTTTCTTT. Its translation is CASKIGVGAEAFF.

The DNA of the CDR3 is TGTGCCAGCAGCTTGTATGGGGGTACAGGTTCGCCCCAGCATTTT. The encoded protein is CASSLYGGTGSPQHF. V and J are TRBV5-6 and TRBJ1-5; the D gene is possibly TRBD1 (5 bases). V lost 1 base and J lost 9, with 17 bases in between. Germline-derived CDR1 and CDR2 are SGHDT and YYEEEE. There are 15 residues in the CDR3.

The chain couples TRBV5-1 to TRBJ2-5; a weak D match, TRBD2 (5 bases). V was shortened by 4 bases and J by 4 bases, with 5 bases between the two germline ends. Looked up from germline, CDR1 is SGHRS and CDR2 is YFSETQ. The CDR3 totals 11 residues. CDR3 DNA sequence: TGCGCCAGCAGCGGAGGAGAGACCCAGTACTTC. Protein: CASSGGETQYF. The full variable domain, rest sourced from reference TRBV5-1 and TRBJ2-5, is KAGVTQTPRYLIKTRGQQVTLSCSPISGHRSVSWYQQTPGQGLQFLFEYFSETQRNKGNFPGRFSGRQFSNSRSEMNVSTLELGDSALYLCASSGGETQYFGPGTRLLVL.